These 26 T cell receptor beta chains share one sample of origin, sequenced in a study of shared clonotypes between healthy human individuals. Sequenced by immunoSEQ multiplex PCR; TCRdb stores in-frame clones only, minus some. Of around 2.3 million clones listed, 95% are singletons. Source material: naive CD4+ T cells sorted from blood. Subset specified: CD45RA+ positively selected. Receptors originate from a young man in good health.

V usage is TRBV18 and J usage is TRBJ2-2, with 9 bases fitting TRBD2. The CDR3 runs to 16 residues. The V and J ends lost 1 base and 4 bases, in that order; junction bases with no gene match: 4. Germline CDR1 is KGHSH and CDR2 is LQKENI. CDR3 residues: CASSPRVTSGTGELFF. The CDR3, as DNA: TGTGCCAGCTCACCACGGGTGACTAGCGGCACCGGGGAGCTGTTTTTT.

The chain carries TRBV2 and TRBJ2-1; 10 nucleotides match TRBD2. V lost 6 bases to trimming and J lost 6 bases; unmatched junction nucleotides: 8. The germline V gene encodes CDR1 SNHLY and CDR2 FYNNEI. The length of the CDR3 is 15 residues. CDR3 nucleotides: TGTGCCAGCAGCGAACTAGCGGGGAGTGGCAATGAGCAGTTCTTC. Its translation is CASSELAGSGNEQFF.

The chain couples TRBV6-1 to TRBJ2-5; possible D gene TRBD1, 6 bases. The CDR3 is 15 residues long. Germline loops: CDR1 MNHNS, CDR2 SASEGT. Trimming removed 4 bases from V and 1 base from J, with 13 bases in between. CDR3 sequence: CASSVGHRFQETQYF. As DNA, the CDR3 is TGTGCCAGCAGTGTGGGACACCGATTCCAAGAGACCCAGTACTTC.

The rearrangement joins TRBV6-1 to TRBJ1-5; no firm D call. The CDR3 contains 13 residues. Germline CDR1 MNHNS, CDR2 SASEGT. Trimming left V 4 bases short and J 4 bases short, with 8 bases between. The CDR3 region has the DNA TGTGCCAGCAGTGCCAGTCAAAATCAGCCCCAGCATTTT. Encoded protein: CASSASQNQPQHF.

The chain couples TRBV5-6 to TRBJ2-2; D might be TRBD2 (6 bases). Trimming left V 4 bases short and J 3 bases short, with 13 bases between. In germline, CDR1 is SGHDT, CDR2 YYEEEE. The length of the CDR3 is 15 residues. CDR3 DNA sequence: TGTGCCAGCAGCCTGGAGGGCAGATACACCGGGGAGCTGTTTTTT. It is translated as CASSLEGRYTGELFF.

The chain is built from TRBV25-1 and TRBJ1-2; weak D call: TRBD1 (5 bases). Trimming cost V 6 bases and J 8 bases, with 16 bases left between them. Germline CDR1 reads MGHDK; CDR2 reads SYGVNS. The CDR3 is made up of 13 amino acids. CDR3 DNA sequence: TGTGCCAGCAGCTTGACAGAAGCATTGGGCTACACCTTC. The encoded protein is CASSLTEALGYTF.

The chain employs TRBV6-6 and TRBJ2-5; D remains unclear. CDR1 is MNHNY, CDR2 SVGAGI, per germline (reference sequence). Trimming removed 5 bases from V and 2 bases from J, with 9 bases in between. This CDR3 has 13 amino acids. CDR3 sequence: CASSRWSQETQYF. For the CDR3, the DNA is TGTGCCAGCAGTCGGTGGTCGCAAGAGACCCAGTACTTC.

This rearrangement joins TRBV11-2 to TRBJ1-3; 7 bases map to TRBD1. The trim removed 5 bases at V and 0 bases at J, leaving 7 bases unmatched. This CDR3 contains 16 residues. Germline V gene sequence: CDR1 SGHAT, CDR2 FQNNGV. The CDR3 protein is CASSQTTGFSGNTIYF. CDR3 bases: TGTGCCAGCAGCCAGACGACAGGGTTCTCTGGAAACACCATATATTTT.

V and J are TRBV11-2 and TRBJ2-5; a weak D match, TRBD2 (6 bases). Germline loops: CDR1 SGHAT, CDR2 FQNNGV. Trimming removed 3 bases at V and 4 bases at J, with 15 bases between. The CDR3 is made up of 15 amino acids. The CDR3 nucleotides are TGTGCCAGCAGCTTGGGACTCACGACGACAGAGACCCAGTACTTC. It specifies CASSLGLTTTETQYF. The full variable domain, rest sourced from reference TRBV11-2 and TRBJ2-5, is EAGVAQSPRYKIIEKRQSVAFWCNPISGHATLYWYQQILGQGPKLLIQFQNNGVVDDSQLPKDRFSAERLKGVDSTLKIQPAKLEDSAVYLCASSLGLTTTETQYFGPGTRLLVL.

CDR3 residues: CATMGLQGAETQYF. In nucleotides, the CDR3 is TGTGCCACCATGGGGCTCCAGGGGGCGGAGACCCAGTACTTC. The J gene is TRBJ2-5, the V gene TRBV10-3; 8 bases align to TRBD1. The trim removed 10 bases at V and 5 bases at J, leaving 12 bases unmatched. CDR3 length equals 14 residues. Germline lookup yields CDR1 ENHRY and CDR2 SYGVKD.

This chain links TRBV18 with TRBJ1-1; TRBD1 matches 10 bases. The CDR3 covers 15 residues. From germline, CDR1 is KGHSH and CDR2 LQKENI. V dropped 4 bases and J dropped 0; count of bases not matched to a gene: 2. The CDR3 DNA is TGTGCCAGCTCACGCGGGACAGGGGTGAACACTGAAGCTTTCTTT. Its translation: CASSRGTGVNTEAFF.

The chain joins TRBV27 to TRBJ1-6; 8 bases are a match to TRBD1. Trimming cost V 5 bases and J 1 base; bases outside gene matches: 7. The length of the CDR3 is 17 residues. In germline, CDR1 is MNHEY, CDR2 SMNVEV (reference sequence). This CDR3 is CASSGYQGASYNSPLHF. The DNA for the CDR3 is TGTGCCAGCAGTGGATACCAGGGGGCATCCTATAATTCACCCCTCCACTTT.

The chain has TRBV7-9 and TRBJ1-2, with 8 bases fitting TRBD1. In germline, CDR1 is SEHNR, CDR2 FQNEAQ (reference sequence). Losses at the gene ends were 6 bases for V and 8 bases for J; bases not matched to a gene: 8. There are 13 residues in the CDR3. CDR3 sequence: CASRDPGQEGYTF. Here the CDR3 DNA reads TGTGCCAGCAGAGATCCGGGACAGGAAGGCTACACCTTC.

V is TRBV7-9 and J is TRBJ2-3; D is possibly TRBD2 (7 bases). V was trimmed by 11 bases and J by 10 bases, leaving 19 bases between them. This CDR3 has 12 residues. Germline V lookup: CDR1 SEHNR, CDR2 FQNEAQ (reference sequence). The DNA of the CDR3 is TGTGCCGGAAACACGGGGGGCCCTGCGCAGTATTTT. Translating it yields CAGNTGGPAQYF.

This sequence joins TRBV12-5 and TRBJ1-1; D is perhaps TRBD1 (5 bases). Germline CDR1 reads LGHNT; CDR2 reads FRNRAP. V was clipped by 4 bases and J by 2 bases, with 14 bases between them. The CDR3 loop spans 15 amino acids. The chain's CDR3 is CASGSQPRGNTEAFF. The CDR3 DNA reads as TGTGCTAGTGGTTCTCAACCTAGGGGAAACACTGAAGCTTTCTTT.

The CDR3 region has the DNA TGCGCCAGCAGCCCCGGGCCGGGGTCGAACACTGAAGCTTTCTTT. As protein: CASSPGPGSNTEAFF. The chain joins TRBV4-1 to TRBJ1-1; no reliable D call. The CDR3 is 15 residues long. Trimming cost V 4 bases and J 1 base, with 13 bases left between them. Per the germline V gene, CDR1 is MGHRA and CDR2 is YSYEKL.

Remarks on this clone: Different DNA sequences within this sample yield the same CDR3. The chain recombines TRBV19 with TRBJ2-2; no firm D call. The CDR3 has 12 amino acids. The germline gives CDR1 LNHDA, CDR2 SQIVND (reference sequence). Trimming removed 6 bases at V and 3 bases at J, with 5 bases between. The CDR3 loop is CASSLYTGELFF. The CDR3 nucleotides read TGTGCCAGTAGCCTATACACCGGGGAGCTGTTTTTT.

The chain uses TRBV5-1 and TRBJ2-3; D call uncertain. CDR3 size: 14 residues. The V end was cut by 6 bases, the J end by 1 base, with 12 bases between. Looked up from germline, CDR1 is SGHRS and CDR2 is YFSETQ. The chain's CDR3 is CASTLYWGTDTQYF. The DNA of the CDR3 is TGCGCCAGCACGCTCTACTGGGGCACAGATACGCAGTATTTT. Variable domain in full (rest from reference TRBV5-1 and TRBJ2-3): KAGVTQTPRYLIKTRGQQVTLSCSPISGHRSVSWYQQTPGQGLQFLFEYFSETQRNKGNFPGRFSGRQFSNSRSEMNVSTLELGDSALYLCASTLYWGTDTQYFGPGTRLTVL.

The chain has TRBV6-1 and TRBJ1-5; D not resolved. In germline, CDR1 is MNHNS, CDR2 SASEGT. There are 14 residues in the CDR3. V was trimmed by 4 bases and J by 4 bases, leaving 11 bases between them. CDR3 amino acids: CASSGLLGNQPQHF. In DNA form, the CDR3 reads TGTGCCAGCAGTGGTCTACTAGGGAATCAGCCCCAGCATTTT.

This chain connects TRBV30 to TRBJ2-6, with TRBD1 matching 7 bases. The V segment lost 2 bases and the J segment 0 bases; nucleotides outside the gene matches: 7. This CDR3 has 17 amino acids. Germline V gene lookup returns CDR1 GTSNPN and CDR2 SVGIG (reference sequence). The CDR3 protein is CAWSFTGARSGANVLTF. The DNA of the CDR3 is TGTGCCTGGAGTTTCACAGGGGCCCGCTCTGGGGCCAACGTCCTGACTTTC.

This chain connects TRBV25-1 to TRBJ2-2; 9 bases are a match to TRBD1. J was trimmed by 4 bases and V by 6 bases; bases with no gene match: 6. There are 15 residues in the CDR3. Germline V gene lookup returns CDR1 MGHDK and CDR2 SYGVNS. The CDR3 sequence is CASRGRDRVTGELFF. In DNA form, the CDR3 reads TGTGCCAGCAGGGGTCGGGACAGGGTCACCGGGGAGCTGTTTTTT. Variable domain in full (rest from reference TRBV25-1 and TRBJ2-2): EADIYQTPRYLVIGTGKKITLECSQTMGHDKMYWYQQDPGMELHLIHYSYGVNSTEKGDLSSESTVSRIRTEHFPLTLESARPSHTSQYLCASRGRDRVTGELFFGEGSRLTVL.

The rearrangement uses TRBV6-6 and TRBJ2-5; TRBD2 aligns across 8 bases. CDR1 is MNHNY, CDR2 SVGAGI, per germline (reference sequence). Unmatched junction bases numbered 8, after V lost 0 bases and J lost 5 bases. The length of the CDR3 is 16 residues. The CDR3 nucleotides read TGTGCCAGCAGTTACTCGGATAGCGGGGCTAGGGAGACCCAGTACTTC. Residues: CASSYSDSGARETQYF.

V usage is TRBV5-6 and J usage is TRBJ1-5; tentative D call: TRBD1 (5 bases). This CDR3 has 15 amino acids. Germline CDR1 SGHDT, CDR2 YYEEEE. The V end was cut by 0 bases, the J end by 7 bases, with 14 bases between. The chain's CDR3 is CASSLGGGSGQPQHF. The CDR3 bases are TGTGCCAGCAGCTTGGGTGGGGGATCGGGACAGCCCCAGCATTTT.

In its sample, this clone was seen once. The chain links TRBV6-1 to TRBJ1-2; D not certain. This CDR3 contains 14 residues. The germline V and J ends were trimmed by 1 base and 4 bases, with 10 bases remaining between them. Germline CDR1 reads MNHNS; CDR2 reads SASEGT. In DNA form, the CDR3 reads TGTGCCAGCAGTGAAGAGATGGGTCGCTATGGCTACACCTTC. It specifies CASSEEMGRYGYTF.

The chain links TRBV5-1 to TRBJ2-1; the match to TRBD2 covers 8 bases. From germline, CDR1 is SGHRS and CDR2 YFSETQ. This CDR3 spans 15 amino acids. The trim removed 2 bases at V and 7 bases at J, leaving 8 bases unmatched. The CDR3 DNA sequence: TGCGCCAGCAGCTTAAATAGCGGGGCTGGGAATGAGCAGTTCTTC. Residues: CASSLNSGAGNEQFF.

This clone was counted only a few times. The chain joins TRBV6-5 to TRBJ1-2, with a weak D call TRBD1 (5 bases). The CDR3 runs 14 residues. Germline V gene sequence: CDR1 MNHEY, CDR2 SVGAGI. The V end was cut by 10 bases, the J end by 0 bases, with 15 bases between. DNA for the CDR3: TGTGCCACCTTGGGGCGGGAAACTAACTATGGCTACACCTTC. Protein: CATLGRETNYGYTF.